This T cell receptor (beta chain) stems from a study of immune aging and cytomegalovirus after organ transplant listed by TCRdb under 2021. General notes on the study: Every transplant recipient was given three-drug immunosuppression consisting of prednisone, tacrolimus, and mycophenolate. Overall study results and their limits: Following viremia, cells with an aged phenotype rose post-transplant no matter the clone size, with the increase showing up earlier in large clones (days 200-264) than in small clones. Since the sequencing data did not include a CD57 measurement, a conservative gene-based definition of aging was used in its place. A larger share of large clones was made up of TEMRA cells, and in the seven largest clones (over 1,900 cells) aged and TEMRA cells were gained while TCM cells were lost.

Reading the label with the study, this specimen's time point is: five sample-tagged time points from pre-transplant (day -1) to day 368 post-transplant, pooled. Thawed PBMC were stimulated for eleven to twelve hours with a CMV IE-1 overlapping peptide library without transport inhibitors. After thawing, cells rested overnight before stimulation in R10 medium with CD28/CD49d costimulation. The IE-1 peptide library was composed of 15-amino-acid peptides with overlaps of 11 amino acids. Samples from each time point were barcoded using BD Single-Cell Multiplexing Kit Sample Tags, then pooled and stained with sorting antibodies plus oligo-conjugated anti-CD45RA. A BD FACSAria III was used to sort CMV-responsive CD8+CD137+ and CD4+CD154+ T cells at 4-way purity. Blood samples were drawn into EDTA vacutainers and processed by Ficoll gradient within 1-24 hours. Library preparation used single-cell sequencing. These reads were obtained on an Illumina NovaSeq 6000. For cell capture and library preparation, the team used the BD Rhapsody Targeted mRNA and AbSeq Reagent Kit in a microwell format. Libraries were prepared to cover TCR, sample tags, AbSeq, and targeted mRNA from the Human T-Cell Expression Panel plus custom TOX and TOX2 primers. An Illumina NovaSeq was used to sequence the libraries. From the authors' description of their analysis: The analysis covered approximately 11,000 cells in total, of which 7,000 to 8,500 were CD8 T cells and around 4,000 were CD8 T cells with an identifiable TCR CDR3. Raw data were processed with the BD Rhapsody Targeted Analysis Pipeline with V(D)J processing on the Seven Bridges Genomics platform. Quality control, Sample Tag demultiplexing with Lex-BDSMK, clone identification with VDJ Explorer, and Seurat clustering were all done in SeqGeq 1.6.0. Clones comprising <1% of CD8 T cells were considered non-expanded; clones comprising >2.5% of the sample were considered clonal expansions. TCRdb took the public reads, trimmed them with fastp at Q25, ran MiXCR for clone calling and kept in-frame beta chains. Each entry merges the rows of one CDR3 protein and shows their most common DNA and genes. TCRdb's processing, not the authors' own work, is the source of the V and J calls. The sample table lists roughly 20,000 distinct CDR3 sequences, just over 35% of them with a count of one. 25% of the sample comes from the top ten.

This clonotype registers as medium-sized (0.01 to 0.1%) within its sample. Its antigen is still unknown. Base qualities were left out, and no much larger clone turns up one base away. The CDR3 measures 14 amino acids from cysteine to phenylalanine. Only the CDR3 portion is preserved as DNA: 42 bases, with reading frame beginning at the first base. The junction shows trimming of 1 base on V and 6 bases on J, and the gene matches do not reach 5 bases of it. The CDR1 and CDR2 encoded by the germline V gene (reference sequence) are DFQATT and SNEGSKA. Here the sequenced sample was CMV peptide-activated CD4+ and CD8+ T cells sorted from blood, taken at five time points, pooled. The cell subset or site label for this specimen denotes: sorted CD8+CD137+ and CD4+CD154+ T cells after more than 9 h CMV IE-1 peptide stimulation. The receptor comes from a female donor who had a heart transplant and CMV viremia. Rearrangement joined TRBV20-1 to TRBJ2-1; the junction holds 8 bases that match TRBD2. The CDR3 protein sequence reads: CSARVFGGGNEQFF. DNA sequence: TGCAGTGCTAGAGTGTTCGGGGGGGGCAATGAGCAGTTCTTC.